This T cell receptor beta chain was observed in a study of blood T cell repertoires in COVID-19. Study-level information: Whether acute or convalescent, the COVID-19 samples came from the United States, Italy and Spain. The cDNA or gDNA used as material had been derived from T cells, B-cell-depleted T cells, or PBMCs.

In the authors' workflow: Scientists estimated how many nucleated cells there were by amplifying reference gene primers. TCRdb keeps only in-frame clones here, not all; method: immunoSEQ multiplex PCR. V, J and clone size were drawn from that table, and D and trimming were deduced from the DNA. The sample has about 68,000 clones, 85% seen once. Germline-derived CDR1 and CDR2 are SGHRS and YFSETQ. There are 13 residues in the CDR3. The V gene end was trimmed by 2 bases and the J gene end by 14 bases; junction bases not matched to a gene: 7. The V call is TRBV5-1, the J call TRBJ2-3; TRBD2 matches 11 bases. The sequencing sample was made of peripheral blood. The sequence was obtained from a man aged 45 to 65 with acute or convalescent COVID-19. The CDR3 DNA follows: TGCGCCAGCAGCTTTGGTAGCGGGGGGGCTTTGTATTTT. Translating gives CASSFGSGGALYF.